A single sample is the source of the 21 T cell receptor beta chains below, sequenced in a study of CD8 T cells in Susac syndrome. About 0.45 to 1 ug RNA was reverse transcribed with random hexamers. TCRdb passed the immunoSEQ multiplex PCR reads through MiXCR, listing each CDR3 protein once. Among 180,000 or so distinct CDR3 sequences listed, about 95% were seen once. The sample taken for sequencing was CD4+ T cells from PBMCs. The receptors here all came from a human donor in good health.

The J gene is TRBJ2-1, the V gene TRBV20-1; D may be TRBD1 (6 bases). The V and J ends lost 5 bases and 3 bases respectively, with 20 bases between them. This CDR3 has 16 amino acids. In germline, CDR1 is DFQATT, CDR2 SNEGSKA (reference sequence). The CDR3 bases are TGCAGTGCTGTTCCTGTGACAGGACGAGTCTACAATGAGCAGTTCTTC. This translates into CSAVPVTGRVYNEQFF.

The chain combines TRBV5-4 with TRBJ1-5; D call uncertain. Germline CDR1 SGHNT, CDR2 YYREEE (reference sequence). Trimming cost V 0 bases and J 3 bases, with 7 bases left between them. The CDR3 covers 14 residues. CDR3 sequence: CASSLAGANQPQHF. The CDR3 DNA sequence: TGTGCCAGCAGCTTGGCAGGAGCCAATCAGCCCCAGCATTTT.

The chain recombines TRBV20-1 with TRBJ2-5; D perhaps matches TRBD1 (5 bases). V was cut by 0 bases and J by 4 bases, with 9 bases left in between. Germline V lookup: CDR1 DFQATT, CDR2 SNEGSKA (reference sequence). The CDR3 length is 13 residues. CDR3 amino acids: CSARDPRVETQYF. The CDR3 DNA reads as TGCAGTGCTAGAGATCCCAGGGTAGAGACCCAGTACTTC.

CDR3 sequence reads: CASPQGGCGENGYTF. The DNA of the CDR3 is TGCGCCAGCCCCCAAGGGGGGTGCGGGGAGAATGGCTACACCTTC. The chain joins TRBV23-1 to TRBJ1-2; a possible D gene is TRBD1 (6 bases). TRBV23-1 is designated an ORF whose function remains uncertain. The V end lost 8 bases, the J end lost 6 bases, and 22 bases lay between the germline ends. This CDR3 contains 15 residues.

V gene TRBV20-1 combines with J gene TRBJ2-5; D is ambiguous. CDR3 length equals 12 residues. The V and J ends lost 3 bases and 0 bases respectively, with 5 bases between them. Per germline, CDR1 DFQATT and CDR2 SNEGSKA (reference sequence). CDR3 sequence reads: CSASGNQETQYF. As DNA, the CDR3 is TGCAGTGCTAGCGGTAACCAAGAGACCCAGTACTTC.

CDR3 residues: CASRRHREDGYTF. DNA of the CDR3: TGTGCCAGTAGGAGACACCGCGAGGATGGCTACACCTTC. V is TRBV19 and J is TRBJ1-2; D unclear. Germline loops: CDR1 LNHDA, CDR2 SQIVND (reference sequence). Trimming shortened V by 6 bases and J by 6 bases, and 14 bases separated the two germline ends. CDR3 length: 13 amino acids.

The rearrangement links TRBV11-2 to TRBJ1-1; 9 bases fit TRBD1. The ends lost 2 bases at V and 3 bases at J; junction bases unmatched: 1. Per the germline V gene, CDR1 is SGHAT and CDR2 is FQNNGV. There are 14 residues in the CDR3. CDR3 sequence: CASSLRDRDTEAFF. The CDR3 DNA follows: TGTGCCAGCAGCTTACGGGACAGGGACACTGAAGCTTTCTTT.

The genes are TRBV24-1 and TRBJ2-6; no definite D call. The V gene's germline CDR1 is KGHDR and CDR2 SFDVKD. The CDR3 consists of 15 residues. Trimming removed 6 bases from V and 1 base from J, with 9 bases in between. The CDR3 bases are TGTGCCACCAGTAAAGCTCGTTCTGGGGCCAACGTCCTGACTTTC. It specifies CATSKARSGANVLTF.

The chain combines TRBV29-1 with TRBJ2-7; 9 bases fit TRBD1. Germline values: CDR1 SQVTM, CDR2 ANQGSEA. Losses at the gene ends were 6 bases for V and 5 bases for J; bases not matched to a gene: 8. The CDR3 is 13 amino acids. The CDR3 DNA is TGCAGCGTAGCCGGGACAGGGCTTAACGAGCAGTACTTC. Its translation: CSVAGTGLNEQYF.

Notes on this clonotype: One end of the junction varies from germline; a read error may be responsible. This chain uses TRBV30 with TRBJ2-4; D may be TRBD2 (6 bases). The CDR3 is made up of 12 amino acids. Germline loops: CDR1 GTSNPN, CDR2 SVGIG (reference sequence). The CDR3 protein is CAWSGIERLDHF. The CDR3 DNA reads TGTGCCTGGAGTGGGATAGAACGACTAGATCACTTC.

The CDR3 protein is CSVEMGGESNVLTF. The CDR3 DNA reads as TGCAGCGTAGAAATGGGGGGTGAGTCCAACGTCCTGACTTTC. The rearrangement uses TRBV29-1 and TRBJ2-6; TRBD2 is a possible D gene (6 bases). V lost 6 bases and J 8 bases, leaving 17 bases between the germline ends. Germline assignment: CDR1 SQVTM and CDR2 ANQGSEA. The CDR3 sequence is 14 residues long. The full variable domain, with the rest looked up from reference TRBV29-1 and TRBJ2-6, is SAVISQKPSRDICQRGTSLTIQCQVDSQVTMMFWYRQQPGQSLTLIATANQGSEATYESGFVIDKFPISRPNLTFSTLTVSNMSPEDSSIYLCSVEMGGESNVLTFGAGSRLTVL.

The chain has TRBV6-5 and TRBJ1-1, with TRBD1 as a possible D gene (5 bases). CDR3 length: 12 residues. The V and J ends lost 6 bases and 4 bases respectively, with 9 bases between them. Germline assignment: CDR1 MNHEY and CDR2 SVGAGI. The CDR3 protein is CASRSGSTEAFF. CDR3 nucleotide sequence: TGTGCCAGCAGGTCAGGGTCCACTGAAGCTTTCTTT.

V is TRBV27 and J is TRBJ2-5; 10 bases map to TRBD2. The length of the CDR3 is 15 residues. V lost 8 bases and J lost 1; bases outside the gene matches: 7. Germline V lookup: CDR1 MNHEY, CDR2 SMNVEV (reference sequence). CDR3 coding DNA: TGTGCCAGCCAAATGACTAGCGGGCCCCAAGAGACCCAGTACTTC. Translating it yields CASQMTSGPQETQYF.

The rearrangement links TRBV5-6 to TRBJ2-5; D may match TRBD1 or TRBD2 (6 bases each). CDR1 and CDR2 from the germline V gene are SGHDT and YYEEEE. V gave up 4 bases and J gave up 6 bases, with 16 bases separating them. This CDR3 has 14 amino acids. CDR3 amino acids: CASSRRGREKTQYF. The CDR3, as DNA: TGTGCCAGCAGCCGTCGGGGGCGTGAAAAGACCCAGTACTTC.

V is TRBV29-1 and J is TRBJ1-2; no firm D call. CDR1 and CDR2 (germline): SQVTM, ANQGSEA. The CDR3 is made up of 12 amino acids. The ends were cut back, 3 bases at V and 2 bases at J, with 7 bases in the middle. In nucleotides, the CDR3 is TGCAGCGTTGATAGCCAGAACTATGGCTACACCTTC. As protein: CSVDSQNYGYTF.

This clonotype has a single count. The chain couples TRBV28 to TRBJ1-2; D remains ambiguous. With 1 base removed from V and 0 bases from J, the gap between germline ends came to 9 bases. CDR1 and CDR2 (germline): MDHEN, SYDVKM. The CDR3 spans 15 residues. This chain's CDR3 is CASSLLHTSNYGYTF. CDR3 coding DNA: TGTGCCAGCAGTTTATTACACACCTCTAACTATGGCTACACCTTC.

The chain couples TRBV2 to TRBJ1-5; D unclear. Germline CDR1 and CDR2: SNHLY and FYNNEI. The CDR3 totals 14 residues. With 3 bases removed from V and 9 bases from J, the gap between germline ends came to 15 bases. The CDR3 here is CASSDEAAGSPQHF. In DNA, the CDR3 is TGTGCCAGCAGTGATGAAGCAGCCGGCTCGCCCCAGCATTTT.

This chain joins TRBV12-3 or TRBV12-4 and TRBJ2-1; possibly TRBD2 for D (6 bases). V gave up 5 bases and J gave up 2 bases, with 13 bases separating them. The CDR3 runs to 15 residues. The CDR3 sequence: CASSLLGGPYNEQFF. As DNA, the CDR3 is TGTGCCAGCAGTCTACTCGGGGGTCCCTACAATGAGCAGTTCTTC.

The chain carries TRBV29-1 and TRBJ2-7; D is unclear. The CDR3 spans 11 residues. The germline gives CDR1 SQVTM, CDR2 ANQGSEA. The V end was cut by 3 bases, the J end by 7 bases, with 10 bases between. The CDR3 region has the DNA TGCAGCGTTGATAAGGGTAGAGAGCAGTACTTC. Its protein product is CSVDKGREQYF.

V is TRBV29-1 and J is TRBJ2-6; a weak D match, TRBD2 (5 bases). The germline V and J ends were trimmed by 3 bases and 4 bases, with 7 bases remaining between them. Germline loops: CDR1 SQVTM, CDR2 ANQGSEA. This CDR3 is built from 13 residues. CDR3 protein: CSVEPGGANVLTF. The CDR3 DNA follows: TGCAGCGTTGAGCCGGGGGGGGCCAACGTCCTGACTTTC.

This chain connects TRBV29-1 to TRBJ2-5, with D hard to call. Germline lookup yields CDR1 SQVTM and CDR2 ANQGSEA. The CDR3 sequence is 13 residues long. Trimming stripped 1 base from V and 4 bases from J, with 10 bases between. This CDR3 is CSVEGQPGETQYF. CDR3 sequence (DNA): TGCAGCGTTGAAGGCCAGCCGGGAGAGACCCAGTACTTC.